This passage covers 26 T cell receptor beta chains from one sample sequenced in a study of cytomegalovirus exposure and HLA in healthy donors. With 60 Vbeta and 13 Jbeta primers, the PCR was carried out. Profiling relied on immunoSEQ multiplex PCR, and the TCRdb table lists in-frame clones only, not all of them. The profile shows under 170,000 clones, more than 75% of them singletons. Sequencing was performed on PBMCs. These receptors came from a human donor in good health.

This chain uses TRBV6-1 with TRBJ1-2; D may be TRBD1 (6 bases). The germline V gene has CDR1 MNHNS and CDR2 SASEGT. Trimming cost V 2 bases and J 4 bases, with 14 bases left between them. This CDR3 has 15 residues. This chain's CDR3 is CASSEIWDMPYGYTF. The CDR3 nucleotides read TGTGCCAGCAGTGAAATCTGGGACATGCCCTATGGCTACACCTTC.

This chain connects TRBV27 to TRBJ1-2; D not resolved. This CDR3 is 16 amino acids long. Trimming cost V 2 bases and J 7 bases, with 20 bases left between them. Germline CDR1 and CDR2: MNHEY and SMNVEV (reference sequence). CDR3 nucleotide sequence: TGTGCCAGCAGTTTACGACGCCTTCGGGAACGAAGTGGCTACACCTTC. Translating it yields CASSLRRLRERSGYTF.

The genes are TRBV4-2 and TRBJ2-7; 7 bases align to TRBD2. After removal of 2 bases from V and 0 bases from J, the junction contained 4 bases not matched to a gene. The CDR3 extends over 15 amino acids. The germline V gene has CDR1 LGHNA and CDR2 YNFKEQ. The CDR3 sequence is CASSQQERGSYEQYF. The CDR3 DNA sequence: TGTGCCAGCAGCCAACAGGAGCGGGGCTCCTACGAGCAGTACTTC.

The CDR3 coding sequence is TGTGCCAGCAGTATACTAGCGGGATTATCAGATACGCAGTATTTT. As protein: CASSILAGLSDTQYF. The rearrangement joins TRBV28 to TRBJ2-3, with 10 bases matching TRBD2. The CDR3 covers 15 residues. Germline trimming cut 5 bases from V and 4 bases from J; bases unmatched to any gene: 6. From germline, CDR1 is MDHEN and CDR2 SYDVKM.

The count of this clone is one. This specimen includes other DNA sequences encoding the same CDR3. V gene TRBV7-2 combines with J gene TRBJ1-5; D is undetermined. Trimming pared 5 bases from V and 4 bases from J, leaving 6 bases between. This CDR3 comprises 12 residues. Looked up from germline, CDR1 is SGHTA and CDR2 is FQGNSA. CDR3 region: CASSLFNQPQHF. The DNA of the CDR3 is TGTGCCAGCAGCCTCTTTAATCAGCCCCAGCATTTT.

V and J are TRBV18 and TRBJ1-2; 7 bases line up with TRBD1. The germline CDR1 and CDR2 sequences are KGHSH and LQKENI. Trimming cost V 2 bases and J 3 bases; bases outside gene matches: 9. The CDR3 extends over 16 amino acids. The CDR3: CASSPKQGFDYYGYTF. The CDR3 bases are TGTGCCAGCTCACCAAAACAGGGGTTTGACTACTATGGCTACACCTTC.

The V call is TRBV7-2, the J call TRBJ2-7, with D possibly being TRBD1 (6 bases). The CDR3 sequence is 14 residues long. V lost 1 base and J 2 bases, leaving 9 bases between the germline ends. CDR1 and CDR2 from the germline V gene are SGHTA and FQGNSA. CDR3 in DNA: TGTGCCAGCAGCTTAGGTGACAGGACCTACGAGCAGTACTTC. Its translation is CASSLGDRTYEQYF.

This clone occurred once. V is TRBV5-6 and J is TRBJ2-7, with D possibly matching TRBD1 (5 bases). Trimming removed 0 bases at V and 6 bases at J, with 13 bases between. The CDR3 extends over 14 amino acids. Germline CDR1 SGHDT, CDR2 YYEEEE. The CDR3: CASSLEGRASEQYF. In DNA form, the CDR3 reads TGTGCCAGCAGCTTGGAGGGCAGGGCTAGCGAGCAGTACTTC.

CDR3: CASSLQGGSDLGETQYF. Here the CDR3 DNA reads TGTGCCAGCAGCTTACAGGGAGGGTCCGACCTTGGAGAGACCCAGTACTTC. J is TRBJ2-5 and V is TRBV7-3; the match to TRBD2 covers 7 bases. V lost 2 bases to trimming and J lost 4 bases; unmatched junction nucleotides: 13. Germline lookup yields CDR1 SGHTA and CDR2 FQGTGA. CDR3 size: 17 residues.

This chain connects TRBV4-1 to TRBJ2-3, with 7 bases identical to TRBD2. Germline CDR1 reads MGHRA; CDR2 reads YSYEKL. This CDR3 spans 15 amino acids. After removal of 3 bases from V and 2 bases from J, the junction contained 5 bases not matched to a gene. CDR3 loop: CASSHLAALTDTQYF. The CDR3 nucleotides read TGCGCCAGCAGCCACCTAGCGGCTCTCACAGATACGCAGTATTTT.

In DNA, the CDR3 is TGTGCCAGTAGTATCGGGGTCCTGAATGAAAAACTGTTTTTT. Translation: CASSIGVLNEKLFF. The J gene is TRBJ1-4, the V gene TRBV19; D is uncertain. V was shortened by 3 bases and J by 5 bases, with 10 bases between the two germline ends. This CDR3 has 14 residues. Germline values: CDR1 LNHDA, CDR2 SQIVND (reference sequence). Full variable domain (remainder filled in from reference TRBV19 and TRBJ1-4): DGGITQSPKYLFRKEGQNVTLSCEQNLNHDAMYWYRQDPGQGLRLIYYSQIVNDFQKGDIAEGYSVSREKKESFPLTVTSAQKNPTAFYLCASSIGVLNEKLFFGSGTQLSVL.

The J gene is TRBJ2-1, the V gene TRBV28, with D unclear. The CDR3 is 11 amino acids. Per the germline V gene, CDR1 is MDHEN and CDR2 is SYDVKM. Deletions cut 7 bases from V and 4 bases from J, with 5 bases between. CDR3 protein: CASNGYNEQFF. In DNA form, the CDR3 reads TGTGCCAGCAACGGTTACAATGAGCAGTTCTTC.

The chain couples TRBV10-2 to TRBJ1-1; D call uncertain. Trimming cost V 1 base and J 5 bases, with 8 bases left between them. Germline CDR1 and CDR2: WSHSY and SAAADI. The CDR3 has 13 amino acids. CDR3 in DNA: TGCGCCAGCAGTGAGTTGACCGGGACTGAAGCTTTCTTT. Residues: CASSELTGTEAFF.

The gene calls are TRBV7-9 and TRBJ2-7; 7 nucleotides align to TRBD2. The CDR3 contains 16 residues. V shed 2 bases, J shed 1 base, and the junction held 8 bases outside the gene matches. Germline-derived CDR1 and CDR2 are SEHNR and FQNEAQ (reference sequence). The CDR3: CASSLSGAGRSYEQYF. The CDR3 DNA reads TGTGCCAGCAGCTTAAGCGGGGCAGGAAGATCCTACGAGCAGTACTTC.

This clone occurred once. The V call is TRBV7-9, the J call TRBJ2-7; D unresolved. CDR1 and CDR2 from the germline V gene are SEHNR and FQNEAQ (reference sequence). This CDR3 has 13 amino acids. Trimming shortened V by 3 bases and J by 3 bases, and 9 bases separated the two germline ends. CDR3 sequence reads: CASSFPGFYEQYF. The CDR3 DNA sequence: TGTGCCAGCAGCTTCCCGGGTTTCTACGAGCAGTACTTC.

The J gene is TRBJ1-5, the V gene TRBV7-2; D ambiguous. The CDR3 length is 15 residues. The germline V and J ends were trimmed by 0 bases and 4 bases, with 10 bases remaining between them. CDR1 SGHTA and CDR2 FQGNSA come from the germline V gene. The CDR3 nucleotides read TGTGCCAGCAGCTTAGCTCATCAGGCAAATCAGCCCCAGCATTTT. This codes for CASSLAHQANQPQHF. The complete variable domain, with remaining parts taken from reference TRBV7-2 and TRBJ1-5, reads GAGVSQSPSNKVTEKGKDVELRCDPISGHTALYWYRQSLGQGLEFLIYFQGNSAPDKSGLPSDRFSAERTGGSVSTLTIQRTQQEDSAVYLCASSLAHQANQPQHFGDGTRLSIL.

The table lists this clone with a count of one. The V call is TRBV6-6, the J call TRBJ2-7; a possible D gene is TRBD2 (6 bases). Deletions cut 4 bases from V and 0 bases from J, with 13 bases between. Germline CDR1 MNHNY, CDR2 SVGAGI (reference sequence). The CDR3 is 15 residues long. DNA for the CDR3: TGTGCCAGCAGTTCCGCCGGGACTCGCTCCTACGAGCAGTACTTC. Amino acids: CASSSAGTRSYEQYF.

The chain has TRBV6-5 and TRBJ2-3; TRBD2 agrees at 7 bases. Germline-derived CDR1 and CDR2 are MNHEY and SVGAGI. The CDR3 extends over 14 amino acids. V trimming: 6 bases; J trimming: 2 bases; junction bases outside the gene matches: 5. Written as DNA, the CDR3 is TGTGCCAGCAGGAGTAGCGGGTACACAGATACGCAGTATTTT. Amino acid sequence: CASRSSGYTDTQYF.

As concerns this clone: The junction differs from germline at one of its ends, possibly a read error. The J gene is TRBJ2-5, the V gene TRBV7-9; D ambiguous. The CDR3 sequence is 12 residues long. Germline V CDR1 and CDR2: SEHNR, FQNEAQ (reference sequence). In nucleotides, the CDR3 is TGTTCCAGCAGCTCCAGGATTGAGACCCAGTACTTC. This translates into CSSSSRIETQYF.

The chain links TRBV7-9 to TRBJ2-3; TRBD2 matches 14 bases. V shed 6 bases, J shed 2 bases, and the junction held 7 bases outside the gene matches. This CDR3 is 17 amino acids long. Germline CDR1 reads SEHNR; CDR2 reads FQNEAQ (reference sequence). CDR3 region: CASRRLAGGPSTDTQYF. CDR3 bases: TGTGCCAGCAGACGACTAGCGGGGGGGCCCTCCACAGATACGCAGTATTTT.

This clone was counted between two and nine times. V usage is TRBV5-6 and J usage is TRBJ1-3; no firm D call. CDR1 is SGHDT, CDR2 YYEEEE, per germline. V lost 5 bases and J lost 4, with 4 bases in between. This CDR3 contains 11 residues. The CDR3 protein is CASRQGNTIYF. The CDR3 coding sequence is TGTGCCAGCAGACAGGGAAACACCATATATTTT. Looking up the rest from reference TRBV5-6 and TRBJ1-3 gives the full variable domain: DAGVTQSPTHLIKTRGQQVTLRCSPKSGHDTVSWYQQALGQGPQFIFQYYEEEERQRGNFPDRFSGHQFPNYSSELNVNALLLGDSALYLCASRQGNTIYFGEGSWLTVV.

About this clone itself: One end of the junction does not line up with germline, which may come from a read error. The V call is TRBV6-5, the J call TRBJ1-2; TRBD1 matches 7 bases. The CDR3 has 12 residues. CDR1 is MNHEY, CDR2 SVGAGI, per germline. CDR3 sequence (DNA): TGTTCCAGCAGTGGAGGGGGCCATGGCTACACCTTC. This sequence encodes CSSSGGGHGYTF.

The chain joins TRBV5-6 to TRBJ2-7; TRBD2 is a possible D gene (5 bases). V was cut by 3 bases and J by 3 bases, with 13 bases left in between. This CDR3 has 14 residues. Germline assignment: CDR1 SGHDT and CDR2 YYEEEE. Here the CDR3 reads CASSWWELVYEQYF. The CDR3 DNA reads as TGTGCCAGCAGCTGGTGGGAGCTGGTCTACGAGCAGTACTTC.

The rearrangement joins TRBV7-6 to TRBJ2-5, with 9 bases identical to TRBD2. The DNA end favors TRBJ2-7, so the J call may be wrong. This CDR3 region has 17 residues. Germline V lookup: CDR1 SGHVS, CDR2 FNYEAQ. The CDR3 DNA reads TGTGCCAGCAGCTTAGCCAGCGGGGGGCTTAATATCTACGAGCAGTACTTC. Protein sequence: CASSLASGGLNIYEQYF.

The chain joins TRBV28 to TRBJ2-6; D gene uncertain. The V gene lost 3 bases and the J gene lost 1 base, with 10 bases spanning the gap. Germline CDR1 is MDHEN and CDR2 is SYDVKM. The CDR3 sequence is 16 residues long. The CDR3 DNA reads TGTGCCAGCAGTTTCTCCTTCGGGTCTGGGGCCAACGTCCTGACTTTC. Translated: CASSFSFGSGANVLTF.

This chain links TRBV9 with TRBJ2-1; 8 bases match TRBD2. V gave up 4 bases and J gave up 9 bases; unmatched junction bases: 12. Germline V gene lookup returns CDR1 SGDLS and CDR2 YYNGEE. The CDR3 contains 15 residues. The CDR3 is CASSFSSGSSGEQFF. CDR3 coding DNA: TGTGCCAGCAGCTTCTCGAGCGGGAGTTCGGGTGAGCAGTTCTTC.